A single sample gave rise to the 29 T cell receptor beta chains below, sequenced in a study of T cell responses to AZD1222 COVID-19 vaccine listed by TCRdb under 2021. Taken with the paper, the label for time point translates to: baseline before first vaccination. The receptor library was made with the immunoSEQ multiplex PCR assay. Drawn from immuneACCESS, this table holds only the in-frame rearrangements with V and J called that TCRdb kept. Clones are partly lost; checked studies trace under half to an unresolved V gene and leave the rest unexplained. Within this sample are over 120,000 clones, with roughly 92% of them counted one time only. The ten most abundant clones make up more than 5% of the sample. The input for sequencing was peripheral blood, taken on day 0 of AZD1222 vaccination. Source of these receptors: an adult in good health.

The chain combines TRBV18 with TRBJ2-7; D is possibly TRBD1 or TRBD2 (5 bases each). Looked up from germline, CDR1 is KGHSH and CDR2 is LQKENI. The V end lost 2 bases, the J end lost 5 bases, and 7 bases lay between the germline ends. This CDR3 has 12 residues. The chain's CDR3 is CASSPGDDEQYF. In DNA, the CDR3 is TGTGCCAGCTCACCAGGGGACGACGAGCAGTACTTC.

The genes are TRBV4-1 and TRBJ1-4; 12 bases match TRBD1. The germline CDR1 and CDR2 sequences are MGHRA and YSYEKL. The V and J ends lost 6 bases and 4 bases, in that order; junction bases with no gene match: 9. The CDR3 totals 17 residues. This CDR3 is CASRGQGAELSNEKLFF. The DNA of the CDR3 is TGCGCCAGCAGGGGACAGGGGGCAGAGCTTAGTAATGAAAAACTGTTTTTT.

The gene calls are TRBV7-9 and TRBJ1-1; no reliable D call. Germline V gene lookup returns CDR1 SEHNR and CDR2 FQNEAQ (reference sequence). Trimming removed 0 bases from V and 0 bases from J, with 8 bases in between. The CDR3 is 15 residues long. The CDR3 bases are TGTGCCAGCAGCTTAGCGCCTGTATTGAACACTGAAGCTTTCTTT. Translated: CASSLAPVLNTEAFF.

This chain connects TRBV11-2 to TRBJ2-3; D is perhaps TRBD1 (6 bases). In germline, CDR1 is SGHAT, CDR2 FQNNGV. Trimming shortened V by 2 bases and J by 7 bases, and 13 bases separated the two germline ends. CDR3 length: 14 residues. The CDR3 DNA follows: TGTGCCAGCAGCTTAAGGCAGGGGCCGTATACGCAGTATTTT. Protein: CASSLRQGPYTQYF.

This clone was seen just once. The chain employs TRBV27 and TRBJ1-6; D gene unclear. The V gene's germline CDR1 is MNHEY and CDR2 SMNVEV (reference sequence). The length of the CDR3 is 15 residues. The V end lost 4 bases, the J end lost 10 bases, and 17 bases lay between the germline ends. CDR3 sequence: CASSWEFLGRSPLHF. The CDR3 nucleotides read TGTGCCAGCAGTTGGGAGTTTTTGGGCAGATCACCCCTCCACTTT.

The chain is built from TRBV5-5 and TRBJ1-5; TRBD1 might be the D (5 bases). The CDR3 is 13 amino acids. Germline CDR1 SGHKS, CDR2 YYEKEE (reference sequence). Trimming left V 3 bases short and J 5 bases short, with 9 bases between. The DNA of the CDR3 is TGTGCCAGCAGCTGGGGCCCCGATCAGCCCCAGCATTTT. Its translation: CASSWGPDQPQHF.

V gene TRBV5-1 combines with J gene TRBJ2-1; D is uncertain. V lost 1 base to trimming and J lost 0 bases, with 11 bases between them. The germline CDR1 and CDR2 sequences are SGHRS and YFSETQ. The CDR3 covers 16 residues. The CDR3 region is CASSLTTFSSYNEQFF. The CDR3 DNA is TGCGCCAGCAGCTTGACGACTTTCAGCTCCTACAATGAGCAGTTCTTC.

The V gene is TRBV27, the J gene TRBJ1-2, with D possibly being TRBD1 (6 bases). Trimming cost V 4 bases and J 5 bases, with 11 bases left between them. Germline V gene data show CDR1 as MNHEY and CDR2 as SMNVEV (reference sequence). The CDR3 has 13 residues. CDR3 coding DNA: TGTGCCAGCAGTTATACAGGGACTTATGGCTACACCTTC. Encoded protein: CASSYTGTYGYTF.

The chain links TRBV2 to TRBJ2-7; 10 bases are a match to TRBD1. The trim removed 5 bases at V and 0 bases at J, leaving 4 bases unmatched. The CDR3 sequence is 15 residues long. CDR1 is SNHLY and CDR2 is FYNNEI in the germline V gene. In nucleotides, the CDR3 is TGTGCCAGCAGTACCGGGACAGGGGTCTCCTACGAGCAGTACTTC. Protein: CASSTGTGVSYEQYF.

The CDR3 sequence is CASSRTGVGQPQHF. The CDR3 nucleotides read TGTGCCAGCAGTCGGACAGGGGTGGGACAGCCCCAGCATTTT. The V call is TRBV28, the J call TRBJ1-5, with 9 positions matching TRBD1. Germline-derived CDR1 and CDR2 are MDHEN and SYDVKM. The CDR3 loop spans 14 amino acids. Trimming cost V 5 bases and J 7 bases; bases outside gene matches: 6.

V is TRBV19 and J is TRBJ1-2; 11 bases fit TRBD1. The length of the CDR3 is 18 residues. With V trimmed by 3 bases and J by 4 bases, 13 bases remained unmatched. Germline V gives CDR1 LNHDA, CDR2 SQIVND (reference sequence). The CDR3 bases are TGTGCCAGTAGTATTCGTTCCGGGACAGGGGGTCTTGGCTATGGCTACACCTTC. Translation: CASSIRSGTGGLGYGYTF.

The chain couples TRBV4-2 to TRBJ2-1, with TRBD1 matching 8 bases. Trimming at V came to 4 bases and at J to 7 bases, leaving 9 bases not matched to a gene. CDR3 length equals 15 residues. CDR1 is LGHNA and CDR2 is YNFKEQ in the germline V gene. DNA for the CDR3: TGTGCCAGCAGCCGCGGCGGGACAGGCAGAAATGAGCAGTTCTTC. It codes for CASSRGGTGRNEQFF.

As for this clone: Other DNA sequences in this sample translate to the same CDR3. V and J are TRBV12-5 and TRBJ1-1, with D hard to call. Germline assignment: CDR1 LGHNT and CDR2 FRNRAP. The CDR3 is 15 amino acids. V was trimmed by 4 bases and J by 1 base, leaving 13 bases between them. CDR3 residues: CASGSPSGGNTEAFF. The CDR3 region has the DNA TGTGCTAGTGGTTCACCCTCGGGAGGGAACACTGAAGCTTTCTTT.

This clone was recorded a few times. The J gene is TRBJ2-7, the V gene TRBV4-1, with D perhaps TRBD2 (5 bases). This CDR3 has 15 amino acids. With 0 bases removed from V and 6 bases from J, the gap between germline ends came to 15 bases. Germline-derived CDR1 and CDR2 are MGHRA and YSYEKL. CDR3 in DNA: TGCGCCAGCAGCCAAGAGGGCGGGTTTAACCTCGAGCAGTACTTC. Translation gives CASSQEGGFNLEQYF.

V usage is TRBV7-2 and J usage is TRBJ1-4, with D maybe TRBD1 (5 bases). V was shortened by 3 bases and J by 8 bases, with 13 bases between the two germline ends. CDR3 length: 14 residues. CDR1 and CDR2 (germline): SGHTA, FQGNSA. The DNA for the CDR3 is TGTGCCAGCAGCTTGCGACAGAACACAGAAAAACTGTTTTTT. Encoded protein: CASSLRQNTEKLFF.

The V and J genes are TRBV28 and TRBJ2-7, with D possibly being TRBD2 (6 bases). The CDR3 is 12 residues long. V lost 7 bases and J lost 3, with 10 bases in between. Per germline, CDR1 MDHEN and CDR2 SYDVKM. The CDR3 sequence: CASNLGGYEQYF. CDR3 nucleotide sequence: TGTGCCAGCAACCTGGGGGGCTACGAGCAGTACTTC.

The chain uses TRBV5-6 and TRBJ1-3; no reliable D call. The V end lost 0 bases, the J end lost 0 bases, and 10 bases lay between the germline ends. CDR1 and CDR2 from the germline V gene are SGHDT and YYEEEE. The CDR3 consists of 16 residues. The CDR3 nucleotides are TGTGCCAGCAGCTTGGCCGCGGGAAGCTCTGGAAACACCATATATTTT. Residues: CASSLAAGSSGNTIYF.

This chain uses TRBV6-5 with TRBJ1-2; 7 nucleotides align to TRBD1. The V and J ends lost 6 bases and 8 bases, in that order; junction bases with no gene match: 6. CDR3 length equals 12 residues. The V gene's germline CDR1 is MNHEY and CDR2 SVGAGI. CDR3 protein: CASREGARGYTF. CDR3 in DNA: TGTGCCAGCAGGGAGGGGGCGCGAGGCTACACCTTC.

The CDR3: CASSLGGRGDTEAFF. CDR3 sequence (DNA): TGTGCCAGCAGTTTAGGGGGCCGGGGGGACACTGAAGCTTTCTTT. The V gene is TRBV28, the J gene TRBJ1-1, with D perhaps TRBD1 (6 bases). V lost 2 bases and J lost 3, with 13 bases in between. This CDR3 is 15 amino acids long. The germline V gene has CDR1 MDHEN and CDR2 SYDVKM.

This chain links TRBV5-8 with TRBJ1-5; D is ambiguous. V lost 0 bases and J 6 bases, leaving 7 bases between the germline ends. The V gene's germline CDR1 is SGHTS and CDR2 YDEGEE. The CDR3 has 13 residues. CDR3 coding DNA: TGTGCCAGCAGCTTGGAAAGGGTTCAGCCCCAGCATTTT. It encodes CASSLERVQPQHF.

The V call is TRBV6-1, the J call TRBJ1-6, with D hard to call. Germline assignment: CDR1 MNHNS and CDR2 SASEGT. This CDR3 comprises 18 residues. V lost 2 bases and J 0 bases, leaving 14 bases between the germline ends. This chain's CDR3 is CASSEYETHSSYNSPLHF. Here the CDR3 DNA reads TGTGCCAGCAGTGAATATGAAACCCACAGCTCCTATAATTCACCCCTCCACTTT.

The CDR3 protein is CASSYTKAGSSYEQYF. DNA for the CDR3: TGCGCCAGCAGCTATACTAAAGCGGGAAGCTCCTACGAGCAGTACTTC. The chain has TRBV5-1 and TRBJ2-7; 7 bases are shared with TRBD2. Germline CDR1 reads SGHRS; CDR2 reads YFSETQ. The CDR3 sequence is 16 residues long. J was trimmed by 0 bases and V by 3 bases; bases with no gene match: 9.

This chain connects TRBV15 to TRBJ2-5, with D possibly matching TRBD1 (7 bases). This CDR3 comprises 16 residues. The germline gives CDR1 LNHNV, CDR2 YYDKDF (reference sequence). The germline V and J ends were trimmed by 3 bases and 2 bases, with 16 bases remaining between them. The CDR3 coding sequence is TGTGCCACCAGCAGGGCCCGGGGGACAGAACAAGAGACCCAGTACTTC. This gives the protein CATSRARGTEQETQYF.

CDR3 bases: TGTGCCAGCAGCACGCAATATGGGGAGCAGTTCTTC. It translates to CASSTQYGEQFF. The chain uses TRBV11-3 and TRBJ2-1; D is unresolved. The germline V gene has CDR1 SGHNT and CDR2 YENEEA. The V and J ends lost 5 bases and 10 bases respectively, with 12 bases between them. This CDR3 region has 12 residues.

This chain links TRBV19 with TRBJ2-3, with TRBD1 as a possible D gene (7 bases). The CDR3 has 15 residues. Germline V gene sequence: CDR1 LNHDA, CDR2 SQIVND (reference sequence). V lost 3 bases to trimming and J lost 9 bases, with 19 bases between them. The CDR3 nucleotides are TGTGCCAGTAGTATGGCCGGCGGCAGGGGGGTAACGCAGTATTTT. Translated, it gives CASSMAGGRGVTQYF.

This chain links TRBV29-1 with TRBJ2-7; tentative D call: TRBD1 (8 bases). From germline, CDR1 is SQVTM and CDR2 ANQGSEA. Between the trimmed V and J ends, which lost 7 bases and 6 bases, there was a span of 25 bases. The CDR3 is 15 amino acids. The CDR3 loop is CSARGERTGRSEQYF. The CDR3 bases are TGCAGCGCACGGGGGGAACGGACAGGGCGGTCCGAGCAGTACTTC.

The CDR3 region has the DNA TGTGCCAGTAGTCGGGAGGGGACCTACGAGCAGTACTTC. Protein: CASSREGTYEQYF. V and J are TRBV19 and TRBJ2-7, with 8 bases fitting TRBD2. The germline CDR1 and CDR2 sequences are LNHDA and SQIVND (reference sequence). The CDR3 consists of 13 residues. V trimming: 5 bases; J trimming: 2 bases; junction bases outside the gene matches: 2.

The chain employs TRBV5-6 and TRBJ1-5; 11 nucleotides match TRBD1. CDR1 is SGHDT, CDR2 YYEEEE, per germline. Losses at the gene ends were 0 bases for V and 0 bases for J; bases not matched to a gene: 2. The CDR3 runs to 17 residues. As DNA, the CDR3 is TGTGCCAGCAGCTTGGGGACAGGGGGCGTTAGCAATCAGCCCCAGCATTTT. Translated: CASSLGTGGVSNQPQHF.

CDR3 in DNA: TGCAGTGCTAGAGTGGGCGAAGCTTTCTTT. Translation gives CSARVGEAFF. This sequence joins TRBV20-1 and TRBJ1-1; D is uncertain. Trimming stripped 1 base from V and 8 bases from J, with 5 bases between. The V gene's germline CDR1 is DFQATT and CDR2 SNEGSKA (reference sequence). The CDR3 loop spans 10 amino acids.